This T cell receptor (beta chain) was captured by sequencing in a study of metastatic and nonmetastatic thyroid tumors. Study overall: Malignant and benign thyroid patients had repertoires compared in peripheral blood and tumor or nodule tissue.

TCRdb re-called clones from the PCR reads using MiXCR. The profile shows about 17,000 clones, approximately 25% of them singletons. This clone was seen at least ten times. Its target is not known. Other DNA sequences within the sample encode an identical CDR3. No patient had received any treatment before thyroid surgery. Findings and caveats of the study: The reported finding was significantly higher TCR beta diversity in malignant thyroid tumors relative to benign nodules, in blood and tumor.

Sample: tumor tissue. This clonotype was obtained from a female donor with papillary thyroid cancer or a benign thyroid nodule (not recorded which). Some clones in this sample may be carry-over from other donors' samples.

The CDR3 DNA reads TGTGCCTCCACCCGGGACGGAGGGACCGGGGAGCTGTTTTTT. Translated, it gives CASTRDGGTGELFF. The chain links TRBV30 to TRBJ2-2; D is possibly TRBD2 (6 bases). The CDR3 is 14 amino acids. Trimming stripped 7 bases from V and 5 bases from J, with 17 bases between. Germline V gene data show CDR1 as GTSNPN and CDR2 as SVGIG (reference sequence).